This T cell receptor beta chain was documented in a study of radiotherapy plus CTLA-4 blockade in lung cancer. Overall study context: Objective response was observed in about 19% of patients, and disease control in 30% to 40%. Regarding the study as a whole: In blood, after radiotherapy plus ipilimumab, tumor-derived TCR clones expanded. Among reported predictors of response, early blood T cell clone dynamics with interferon-beta performed best.

The study gave focal radiation plus ipilimumab CTLA-4 blockade to patients with chemo-refractory metastatic non-small-cell lung cancer. Comments on this clone: The antigen is undetermined.

TCRdb's table, derived via immunoSEQ multiplex PCR, lists solely in-frame clones and lacks some. The top ten hold 7% to 8.5% of the sample, which has around 72,000 clones, roughly 78% seen once. The material was peripheral blood, obtained from a patient treated with radiotherapy plus ipilimumab. The clonotype comes from a human donor with non-small cell lung cancer who had a complete response to radiotherapy plus ipilimumab.

Here the CDR3 reads CASSLGPYGSGVTQYF. As DNA, the CDR3 is TGTGCCAGCAGCTTAGGGCCCTATGGTAGCGGGGTTACGCAGTATTTT. The chain links TRBV11-2 to TRBJ2-3; 8 bases agree with TRBD2. Trimming removed 1 base from V and 8 bases from J; junction bases left unmatched: 11. The length of the CDR3 is 16 residues. Germline assignment: CDR1 SGHAT and CDR2 FQNNGV.